The clone carrying this T cell receptor (beta chain) was counted many times. Its antigen is currently unknown. After removal of 5 bases from V and 4 bases from J, the junction contained 9 bases not matched to a gene. The CDR3 extends over 15 amino acids. Germline V gene lookup returns CDR1 SEHNR and CDR2 FQNEAQ (reference sequence). In TCRdb, the 5' RACE reads were re-called with MiXCR into one record per CDR3 protein. The profile shows tens of thousands of distinct CDR3 sequences, about 4.1% of them singletons. This sample was included in a study of early T cells in non-severe SARS-CoV-2 infection. Study-wide findings and caveats: Using VDJdb, the matching emphasized anti-spike CD8 responses while missing private and CD4 specificities.

The V and J genes are TRBV7-9 and TRBJ2-5; 8 bases align to TRBD2. This clonotype originated in an adult who was a healthcare worker with PCR-confirmed SARS-CoV-2 infection or an uninfected control (not recorded which). The specimen was whole blood. For the CDR3, the DNA is TGTGCCAGCAGCCCCGGGACTAGACGGGGAGAGACCCAGTACTTC. The encoded protein is CASSPGTRRGETQYF.